The 21 T cell receptor beta chains below were found in one sample sequenced in a study of cytomegalovirus exposure and HLA in healthy donors. Vbeta (60) and Jbeta (13) primers were used in the PCR. Sequencing used immunoSEQ multiplex PCR; TCRdb keeps in-frame clones, though not all of them. The sample lists 110,000 to 150,000 clones, 80% to 85% occurring once. The sample was PBMCs. The receptors come from a male donor in good health and CMV-seropositive.

The chain combines TRBV21-1 with TRBJ1-1; the table's TRBD1 call for D was not verified on the DNA. TRBV21-1 is an annotated pseudogene. The CDR3 has 16 amino acids. CDR3 bases: TGTGCCAGCAGCAAAGCAAGCAGAAGGGGCGCGGCTGAAGCTTTCTTT. Its translation is CASSKASRRGAAEAFF.

This clone has a single count. The chain joins TRBV9 to TRBJ2-3, with TRBD2 matching 8 bases. V lost 5 bases, J lost 2 bases, and 10 bases stayed unmatched. Germline V gives CDR1 SGDLS, CDR2 YYNGEE. The CDR3 has 16 amino acids. As DNA, the CDR3 is TGTGCCAGCAGTTTCGGACTAGCAGGAATCACAGATACGCAGTATTTT. Protein product: CASSFGLAGITDTQYF.

The chain couples TRBV10-3 to TRBJ2-2, with 13 bases matching TRBD2. The CDR3 runs 17 residues. Germline CDR1 ENHRY, CDR2 SYGVKD. V was clipped by 8 bases and J by 1 base; unmatched bases: 7. The CDR3 DNA reads TGTGCCATCCATAGACTAGCGGGGGGCATGAACACCGGGGAGCTGTTTTTT. Its translation is CAIHRLAGGMNTGELFF.

The V gene is TRBV5-8, the J gene TRBJ1-4; D remains unclear. V lost 4 bases and J lost 5, with 15 bases in between. This CDR3 has 15 amino acids. The germline gives CDR1 SGHTS, CDR2 YDEGEE. This CDR3 is CASSPYRVRNEKLFF. CDR3 DNA: TGTGCCAGCAGCCCCTACAGAGTCAGGAATGAAAAACTGTTTTTT.

The V gene is TRBV2, the J gene TRBJ2-1; 9 bases align to TRBD2. This CDR3 region has 12 residues. The V gene's germline CDR1 is SNHLY and CDR2 FYNNEI. Germline trimming cut 6 bases from V and 9 bases from J; bases unmatched to any gene: 3. The CDR3 is CASSELAGEQFF. The CDR3 DNA reads TGTGCCAGCAGCGAACTAGCGGGTGAGCAGTTCTTC.

The chain links TRBV27 to TRBJ1-5; possibly TRBD1 for D (6 bases). There are 14 residues in the CDR3. V lost 4 bases to trimming and J lost 7 bases, with 14 bases between them. Germline V lookup: CDR1 MNHEY, CDR2 SMNVEV (reference sequence). For the CDR3, the DNA is TGTGCCAGCAGTTGGCGGGGGGCAAGCCAGCCCCAGCATTTT. Translating it yields CASSWRGASQPQHF.

V and J are TRBV2 and TRBJ2-5; 14 bases are shared with TRBD2. The CDR3 is 14 amino acids. V gave up 10 bases and J gave up 2 bases; unmatched junction bases: 3. Looked up from germline, CDR1 is SNHLY and CDR2 is FYNNEI. The CDR3 nucleotides read TGTGCCACCGGACTAGCGGGGGGACAAGAGACCCAGTACTTC. This translates into CATGLAGGQETQYF. Using reference TRBV2 and TRBJ2-5 for the parts outside the CDR3, the full variable domain is EPEVTQTPSHQVTQMGQEVILRCVPISNHLYFYWYRQILGQKVEFLVSFYNNEISEKSEIFDDQFSVERPDGSNFTLKIRSTKLEDSAMYFCATGLAGGQETQYFGPGTRLLVL.

The chain joins TRBV4-2 to TRBJ2-7; 7 positions match TRBD2. Germline trimming cut 4 bases from V and 0 bases from J; bases unmatched to any gene: 9. Looked up from germline, CDR1 is LGHNA and CDR2 is YNFKEQ. This CDR3 is 16 amino acids long. The CDR3 bases are TGTGCCAGCAGCCCCCGGGTAGCGGGTAGCTCCTACGAGCAGTACTTC. Amino acid sequence: CASSPRVAGSSYEQYF.

The CDR3 nucleotides read TGTGCCAGCAGCGTAGACCAGGGGGCCGGCGAGCAGTACTTC. Protein product: CASSVDQGAGEQYF. The gene calls are TRBV9 and TRBJ2-7; TRBD1 aligns across 8 bases. With V trimmed by 0 bases and J by 6 bases, 5 bases remained unmatched. CDR1 is SGDLS and CDR2 is YYNGEE in the germline V gene. The CDR3 runs 14 residues.

This clone was observed a handful of times. The chain links TRBV6-4 to TRBJ2-1; 7 bases are a match to TRBD1. The CDR3 runs 14 residues. Germline CDR1 MRHNA, CDR2 SNTAGT. The ends lost 3 bases at V and 8 bases at J; junction bases unmatched: 7. CDR3 in DNA: TGTGCCAGCAGTGAACAGGGGCCTACGGATGAGCAGTTCTTC. Translation gives CASSEQGPTDEQFF.

V gene TRBV2 combines with J gene TRBJ1-1; no clear D gene. CDR3 size: 14 residues. Trimming cost V 5 bases and J 3 bases, with 13 bases left between them. Per germline, CDR1 SNHLY and CDR2 FYNNEI. CDR3 bases: TGTGCCAGCAGTCGAAACCCGCCAGACACTGAAGCTTTCTTT. Its translation is CASSRNPPDTEAFF.

This clone has only one observation. The chain recombines TRBV4-1 with TRBJ2-1; 7 bases agree with TRBD1. There are 15 residues in the CDR3. V gave up 3 bases and J gave up 6 bases; unmatched junction bases: 8. Germline values: CDR1 MGHRA, CDR2 YSYEKL. Here the CDR3 DNA reads TGCGCCAGCAGCCAGGGGAACAGGGGACGCAATGAGCAGTTCTTC. Its protein product is CASSQGNRGRNEQFF.

A note on this clone: A read error may account for a junction end that differs from germline. The CDR3 region has the DNA TGTGCCAGCAGCTTTTATATCGACAGTCCCCACTTC. Its translation is CASSFYIDSPHF. V and J are TRBV7-2 and TRBJ2-7, with D possibly being TRBD1 (5 bases). From germline, CDR1 is SGHTA and CDR2 FQGNSA. This CDR3 has 12 residues.

The CDR3 is CASSKTAGGPLETQYF. Written as DNA, the CDR3 is TGTGCCAGCAGCAAAACAGCGGGGGGGCCTTTGGAGACCCAGTACTTC. The chain carries TRBV11-3 and TRBJ2-5, with 10 bases lining up with TRBD2. Germline CDR1 reads SGHNT; CDR2 reads YENEEA. The junction had 11 bases not matched to a gene; V was cut back by 5 bases and J by 5 bases. The CDR3 has 16 residues.

The chain has TRBV19 and TRBJ1-1; D is unresolved. Per germline, CDR1 LNHDA and CDR2 SQIVND (reference sequence). This CDR3 comprises 14 residues. V was shortened by 1 base and J by 3 bases, with 9 bases between the two germline ends. As DNA, the CDR3 is TGTGCCAGTAGTATAGTAGAGGGATACACTGAAGCTTTCTTT. As protein: CASSIVEGYTEAFF.

Here the CDR3 DNA reads TGTGCCAGCAGTTTACCTCGGACAGAACCCTACGAGCAGTACTTC. Encoded protein: CASSLPRTEPYEQYF. The rearrangement uses TRBV28 and TRBJ2-7; D might be TRBD1 (6 bases). The CDR3 has 15 residues. Looked up from germline, CDR1 is MDHEN and CDR2 is SYDVKM. V lost 2 bases, J lost 2 bases, and 13 bases lay in between.

The V and J genes are TRBV18 and TRBJ2-7; D unresolved. The V gene's germline CDR1 is KGHSH and CDR2 LQKENI. The CDR3 has 14 residues. Trimming pared 3 bases from V and 0 bases from J, leaving 9 bases between. This CDR3 reads CASSPASGSYEQYF. The CDR3, as DNA: TGTGCCAGCTCACCGGCCTCAGGCTCCTACGAGCAGTACTTC. Full variable domain (remainder filled in from reference TRBV18 and TRBJ2-7): NAGVMQNPRHLVRRRGQEARLRCSPMKGHSHVYWYRQLPEEGLKFMVYLQKENIIDESGMPKERFSAEFPKEGPSILRIQQVVRGDSAAYFCASSPASGSYEQYFGPGTRLTVT.

V usage is TRBV7-8 and J usage is TRBJ1-1; maybe TRBD1 (5 bases). The germline V gene encodes CDR1 SGHVS and CDR2 FQNEAQ. The CDR3 contains 16 residues. V lost 0 bases and J lost 4, with 15 bases in between. CDR3 in DNA: TGTGCCAGCAGCTTAGCGCGTCAGGGAATAGGCACTGAAGCTTTCTTT. This codes for CASSLARQGIGTEAFF.

The V gene is TRBV5-1, the J gene TRBJ2-1, with 7 positions matching TRBD1. Germline values: CDR1 SGHRS, CDR2 YFSETQ. V lost 2 bases, J lost 5 bases, and 7 bases stayed unmatched. The CDR3 totals 15 residues. CDR3 loop: CASSFYRTGNNEQFF. CDR3 nucleotide sequence: TGCGCCAGCAGCTTTTACCGGACAGGTAACAATGAGCAGTTCTTC. The full variable domain, in which reference TRBV5-1 and TRBJ2-1 provide the parts outside the CDR3, is KAGVTQTPRYLIKTRGQQVTLSCSPISGHRSVSWYQQTPGQGLQFLFEYFSETQRNKGNFPGRFSGRQFSNSRSEMNVSTLELGDSALYLCASSFYRTGNNEQFFGPGTRLTVL.

The chain is built from TRBV19 and TRBJ1-2; TRBD1 agrees at 12 bases. CDR1 and CDR2 (germline): LNHDA, SQIVND (reference sequence). The CDR3 spans 16 residues. V gave up 5 bases and J gave up 8 bases; unmatched junction bases: 12. This CDR3 reads CASSPGGQGAAWGYTF. CDR3 DNA sequence: TGTGCCAGTAGTCCAGGGGGACAGGGGGCAGCTTGGGGCTACACCTTC.

V and J are TRBV4-1 and TRBJ1-1; 7 positions match TRBD1. CDR3 length equals 15 residues. The trim removed 2 bases at V and 1 base at J, leaving 4 bases unmatched. CDR1 and CDR2 from the germline V gene are MGHRA and YSYEKL. The CDR3, as DNA: TGCGCCAGCAGCCAACCCGACAGGGAGAACACTGAAGCTTTCTTT. It yields the protein CASSQPDRENTEAFF.